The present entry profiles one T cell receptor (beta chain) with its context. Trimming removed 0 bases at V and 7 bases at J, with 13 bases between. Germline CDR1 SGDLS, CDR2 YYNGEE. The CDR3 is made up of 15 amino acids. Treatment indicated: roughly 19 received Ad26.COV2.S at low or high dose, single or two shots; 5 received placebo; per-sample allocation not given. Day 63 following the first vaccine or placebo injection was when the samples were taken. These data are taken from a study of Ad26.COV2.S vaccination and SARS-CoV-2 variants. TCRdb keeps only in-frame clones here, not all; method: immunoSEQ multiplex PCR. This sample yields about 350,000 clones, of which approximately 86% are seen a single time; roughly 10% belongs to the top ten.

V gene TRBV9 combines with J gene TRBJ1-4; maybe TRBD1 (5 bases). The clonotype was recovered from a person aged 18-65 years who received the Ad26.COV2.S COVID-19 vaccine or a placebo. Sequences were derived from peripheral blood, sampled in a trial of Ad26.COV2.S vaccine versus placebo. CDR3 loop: CASSVASGRGEKLFF. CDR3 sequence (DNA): TGTGCCAGCAGCGTAGCTTCAGGGCGAGGTGAAAAACTGTTTTTT.